This T cell receptor beta chain derives from a study of blood T cell repertoires in COVID-19. V lost 4 bases and J 0 bases, leaving 14 bases between the germline ends. Germline lookup yields CDR1 KGHSH and CDR2 LQKENI. This CDR3 region has 16 residues. The table came from immunoSEQ multiplex PCR; TCRdb's copy has only in-frame clones and leaves some out. The sample has over 150,000 clones; 83% are singletons. This rearrangement joins TRBV18 to TRBJ2-3; tentative D call: TRBD1 (5 bases). The origin of this receptor is a woman older than 75 with acute or convalescent COVID-19. The sample taken for sequencing was peripheral blood. In DNA form, the CDR3 reads TGTGCCAGCTCACGGAGACAGCCTCCTAGCACAGATACGCAGTATTTT. This sequence encodes CASSRRQPPSTDTQYF.